These 18 T cell receptor beta chains came from one sample sequenced in a study of Ad26.COV2.S vaccination and SARS-CoV-2 variants. The treatment here: some 19 received Ad26.COV2.S at low or high dose, single or two shots; about 5 received placebo; per-sample allocation not given. The samples date from day 63 after the first vaccine or placebo injection. TCRdb keeps only in-frame clones here, not all; method: immunoSEQ multiplex PCR. The sample yields about 330,000 clones, almost 90% seen once. This specimen was peripheral blood, taken in a trial of Ad26.COV2.S vaccine versus placebo. The receptors derive from a person aged 18-65 years who received the Ad26.COV2.S COVID-19 vaccine or a placebo.

In nucleotides, the CDR3 is TGTGCCAGTAGTATAGGGGGCGGGTTTGAAGCTTTCTTT. Its protein product is CASSIGGGFEAFF. The chain uses TRBV19 and TRBJ1-1, with D possibly TRBD1 on 5 matching bases. From germline, CDR1 is LNHDA and CDR2 SQIVND (reference sequence). This CDR3 has 13 amino acids. V dropped 1 base and J dropped 7 bases, with 10 bases sitting between them.

The rearrangement uses TRBV4-1 and TRBJ1-5; D not resolved. V gave up 0 bases and J gave up 7 bases, with 16 bases separating them. This CDR3 has 16 residues. CDR1 and CDR2 from the germline V gene are MGHRA and YSYEKL. CDR3 amino acids: CASSQEMSRDDQPQHF. DNA for the CDR3: TGCGCCAGCAGCCAAGAAATGTCGAGGGATGACCAGCCCCAGCATTTT.

The chain combines TRBV19 with TRBJ1-1, with D unresolved. Germline CDR1 is LNHDA and CDR2 is SQIVND (reference sequence). This CDR3 has 13 amino acids. Trimming pared 9 bases from V and 4 bases from J, leaving 15 bases between. This CDR3 reads CASTSRSGTEAFF. DNA for the CDR3: TGTGCCAGCACTTCCAGGTCGGGCACTGAAGCTTTCTTT.

V and J are TRBV5-1 and TRBJ2-4; D unclear. Germline V lookup: CDR1 SGHRS, CDR2 YFSETQ. The CDR3 length is 14 residues. Deletions cut 6 bases from V and 0 bases from J, with 10 bases between. The CDR3 DNA reads as TGCGCCAGCACCCCAGAAGGAGCCAAAAACATTCAGTACTTC. Translating it yields CASTPEGAKNIQYF.

This chain connects TRBV6-5 to TRBJ1-2, with 11 positions matching TRBD1. The CDR3 is 15 residues long. The V gene's germline CDR1 is MNHEY and CDR2 SVGAGI. J gave up 6 bases and V 1 base, and 4 bases lay outside the gene matches. The CDR3 is CASSYWDRGMDGYTF. The CDR3 nucleotides read TGTGCCAGCAGTTACTGGGACAGGGGGATGGATGGCTACACCTTC.

The rearrangement uses TRBV5-5 and TRBJ1-1, with 8 bases lining up with TRBD1. The V gene end was trimmed by 3 bases and the J gene end by 4 bases; junction bases not matched to a gene: 2. CDR3 length equals 13 residues. Germline loops: CDR1 SGHKS, CDR2 YYEKEE (reference sequence). The CDR3 DNA follows: TGTGCCAGCAGCTCAACAGGGGGCACTGAAGCTTTCTTT. Its translation: CASSSTGGTEAFF.

The V call is TRBV11-2, the J call TRBJ1-5; D is perhaps TRBD1 (6 bases). Germline V gene sequence: CDR1 SGHAT, CDR2 FQNNGV. The CDR3 loop spans 15 amino acids. Trimming cost V 3 bases and J 0 bases, with 9 bases left between them. This CDR3 is CASSFRGYSNQPQHF. CDR3 in DNA: TGTGCCAGCAGCTTCAGGGGTTATAGCAATCAGCCCCAGCATTTT.

The chain combines TRBV19 with TRBJ2-1; the match to TRBD2 covers 12 bases. The germline gives CDR1 LNHDA, CDR2 SQIVND (reference sequence). V lost 3 bases and J lost 7; bases outside the gene matches: 10. CDR3 length: 17 residues. The CDR3 region has the DNA TGTGCCAGTAGTATTGTGGCGACTAGCGGGAGTAGGAATGAGCAGTTCTTC. Its protein product is CASSIVATSGSRNEQFF.

The chain uses TRBV11-3 and TRBJ1-1, with unresolved D. Germline values: CDR1 SGHNT, CDR2 YENEEA. The ends were cut back, 2 bases at V and 4 bases at J, with 8 bases in the middle. The CDR3 has 13 residues. CDR3 residues: CASSLSLGTEAFF. In nucleotides, the CDR3 is TGTGCCAGCAGCTTAAGCTTGGGCACTGAAGCTTTCTTT.

The chain links TRBV15 to TRBJ2-1; TRBD1 matches 7 bases. The junction had 2 bases not matched to a gene; V was cut back by 2 bases and J by 4 bases. This CDR3 is built from 14 residues. The germline V gene has CDR1 LNHNV and CDR2 YYDKDF (reference sequence). The CDR3 loop reads CATSRLDRYNEQFF. The CDR3 coding sequence is TGTGCCACCAGCAGATTGGACAGGTACAATGAGCAGTTCTTC.

The chain carries TRBV6-5 and TRBJ2-5, with TRBD1 as a possible D gene (6 bases). The CDR3 has 14 residues. V was trimmed by 6 bases and J by 4 bases, leaving 15 bases between them. Germline assignment: CDR1 MNHEY and CDR2 SVGAGI. DNA for the CDR3: TGTGCCAGCAGGTGGGGGCTCGAGGGAGAGACCCAGTACTTC. Translated: CASRWGLEGETQYF.

This clone was seen a few times. This chain joins TRBV5-4 and TRBJ1-3, with D perhaps matching TRBD1 (6 bases). This CDR3 has 16 amino acids. V lost 3 bases and J lost 0, with 13 bases in between. The V gene's germline CDR1 is SGHNT and CDR2 YYREEE (reference sequence). CDR3 nucleotide sequence: TGTGCCAGCAGCTCAGCGGACAGCCACTCTGGAAACACCATATATTTT. Protein sequence: CASSSADSHSGNTIYF. Drawing the rest from reference TRBV5-4 and TRBJ1-3, the complete variable domain is ETGVTQSPTHLIKTRGQQVTLRCSSQSGHNTVSWYQQALGQGPQFIFQYYREEENGRGNFPPRFSGLQFPNYSSELNVNALELDDSALYLCASSSADSHSGNTIYFGEGSWLTVV.

This chain joins TRBV6-5 and TRBJ1-1, with D hard to call. CDR1 and CDR2 from the germline V gene are MNHEY and SVGAGI. The germline V and J ends were trimmed by 0 bases and 2 bases, with 10 bases remaining between them. The CDR3 consists of 15 residues. CDR3 region: CASSYSIEANTEAFF. Written as DNA, the CDR3 is TGTGCCAGCAGTTACTCTATTGAAGCTAACACTGAAGCTTTCTTT.

This chain joins TRBV19 and TRBJ2-2; TRBD1 matches at 9 bases. Trimming removed 5 bases from V and 6 bases from J; junction bases left unmatched: 10. The CDR3 totals 16 residues. Germline V gene data show CDR1 as LNHDA and CDR2 as SQIVND (reference sequence). CDR3 region: CASSPRQGVSSGELFF. CDR3 coding DNA: TGTGCCAGTAGTCCGAGACAGGGGGTCAGCTCCGGGGAGCTGTTTTTT. Full variable domain (remainder filled in from reference TRBV19 and TRBJ2-2): DGGITQSPKYLFRKEGQNVTLSCEQNLNHDAMYWYRQDPGQGLRLIYYSQIVNDFQKGDIAEGYSVSREKKESFPLTVTSAQKNPTAFYLCASSPRQGVSSGELFFGEGSRLTVL.

The V call is TRBV7-6, the J call TRBJ2-5; D unclear. The V end was cut by 2 bases, the J end by 0 bases, with 4 bases between. Germline V gene lookup returns CDR1 SGHVS and CDR2 FNYEAQ. CDR3 length equals 13 residues. The CDR3 is CASSLSYQETQYF. DNA for the CDR3: TGTGCCAGCAGCTTAAGCTACCAAGAGACCCAGTACTTC.

For this clone: Other DNA sequences within the sample encode an identical CDR3. The rearrangement links TRBV5-1 to TRBJ1-5, with no clear D. V was shortened by 0 bases and J by 2 bases, with 3 bases between the two germline ends. This CDR3 contains 13 residues. In germline, CDR1 is SGHRS, CDR2 YFSETQ. CDR3 DNA: TGCGCCAGCAGCTTGGACGGCAATCAGCCCCAGCATTTT. Translated: CASSLDGNQPQHF. The entire variable domain, with the rest obtained from reference TRBV5-1 and TRBJ1-5, is as follows: KAGVTQTPRYLIKTRGQQVTLSCSPISGHRSVSWYQQTPGQGLQFLFEYFSETQRNKGNFPGRFSGRQFSNSRSEMNVSTLELGDSALYLCASSLDGNQPQHFGDGTRLSIL.

This clone showed up just once. This sequence joins TRBV7-3 and TRBJ2-1; a possible D gene is TRBD2 (5 bases). Trimming took 5 bases from V and 4 from J, leaving 9 bases between them. CDR1 is SGHTA, CDR2 FQGTGA, per germline. The CDR3 is 13 residues long. This CDR3 reads CASSRSGYNEQFF. The CDR3, as DNA: TGTGCCAGCAGCCGCAGCGGATACAATGAGCAGTTCTTC. Using reference TRBV7-3 and TRBJ2-1 for the parts outside the CDR3, the full variable domain is GAGVSQTPSNKVTEKGKYVELRCDPISGHTALYWYRQSLGQGPEFLIYFQGTGAADDSGLPNDRFFAVRPEGSVSTLKIQRTERGDSAVYLCASSRSGYNEQFFGPGTRLTVL.

The rearrangement uses TRBV18 and TRBJ1-1; 8 bases fit TRBD1. The V gene end was trimmed by 3 bases and the J gene end by 10 bases; junction bases not matched to a gene: 7. From germline, CDR1 is KGHSH and CDR2 LQKENI. This CDR3 contains 13 residues. Written as DNA, the CDR3 is TGTGCCAGCTCACCCCCGGACAGGGTCTCAGCTTTCTTT. Amino acids: CASSPPDRVSAFF.